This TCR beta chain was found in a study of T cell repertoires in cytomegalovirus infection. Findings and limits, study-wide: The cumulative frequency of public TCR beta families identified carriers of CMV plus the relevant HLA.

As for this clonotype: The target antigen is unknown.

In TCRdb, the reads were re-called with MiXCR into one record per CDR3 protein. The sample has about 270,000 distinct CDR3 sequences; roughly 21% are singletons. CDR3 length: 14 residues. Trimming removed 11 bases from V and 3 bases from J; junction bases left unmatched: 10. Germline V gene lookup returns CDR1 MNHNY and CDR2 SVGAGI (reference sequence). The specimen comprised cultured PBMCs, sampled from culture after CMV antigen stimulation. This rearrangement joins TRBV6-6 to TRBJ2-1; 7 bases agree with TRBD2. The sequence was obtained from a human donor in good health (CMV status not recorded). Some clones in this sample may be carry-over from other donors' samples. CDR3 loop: CAGATSLYYNEQFF. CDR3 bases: TGTGCCGGGGCGACTAGCCTCTACTACAATGAGCAGTTCTTC.